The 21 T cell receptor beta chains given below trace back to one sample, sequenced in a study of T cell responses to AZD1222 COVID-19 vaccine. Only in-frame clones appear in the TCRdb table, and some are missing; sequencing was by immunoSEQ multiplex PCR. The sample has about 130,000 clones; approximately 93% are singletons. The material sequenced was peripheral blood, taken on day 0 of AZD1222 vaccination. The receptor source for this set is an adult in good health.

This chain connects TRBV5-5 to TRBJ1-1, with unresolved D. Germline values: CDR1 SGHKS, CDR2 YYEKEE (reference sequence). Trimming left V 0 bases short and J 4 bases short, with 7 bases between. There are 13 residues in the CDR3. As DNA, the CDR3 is TGTGCCAGCAGCTTGGGGTTGGGCACTGAAGCTTTCTTT. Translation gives CASSLGLGTEAFF.

The CDR3 sequence is CASSLGQGLYEQYF. The CDR3 coding sequence is TGTGCCAGCAGTTTGGGACAGGGACTATACGAGCAGTACTTC. The chain has TRBV28 and TRBJ2-7, with 9 bases aligning to TRBD1. The V gene's germline CDR1 is MDHEN and CDR2 SYDVKM. The length of the CDR3 is 14 residues. J lost 4 bases, V lost 3 bases, and 4 bases had no gene match.

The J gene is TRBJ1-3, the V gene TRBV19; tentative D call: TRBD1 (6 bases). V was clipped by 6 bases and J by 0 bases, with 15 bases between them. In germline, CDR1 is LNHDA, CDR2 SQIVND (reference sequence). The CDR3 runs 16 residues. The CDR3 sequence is CASSRKQGNSGNTIYF. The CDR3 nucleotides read TGTGCCAGTAGCCGCAAACAGGGCAACTCTGGAAACACCATATATTTT.

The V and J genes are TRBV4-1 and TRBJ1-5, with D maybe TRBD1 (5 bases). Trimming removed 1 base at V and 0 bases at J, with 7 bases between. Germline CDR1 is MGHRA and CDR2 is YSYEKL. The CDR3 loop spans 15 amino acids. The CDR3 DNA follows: TGCGCCAGCAGCCAAGTCAGGGCTAGCAATCAGCCCCAGCATTTT. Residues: CASSQVRASNQPQHF.

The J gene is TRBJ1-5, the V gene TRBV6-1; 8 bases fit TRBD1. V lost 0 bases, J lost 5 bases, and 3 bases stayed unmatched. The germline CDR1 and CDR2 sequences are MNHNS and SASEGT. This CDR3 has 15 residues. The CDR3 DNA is TGTGCCAGCAGTGAAGCGGGACAGGATTATCAGCCCCAGCATTTT. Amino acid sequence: CASSEAGQDYQPQHF.

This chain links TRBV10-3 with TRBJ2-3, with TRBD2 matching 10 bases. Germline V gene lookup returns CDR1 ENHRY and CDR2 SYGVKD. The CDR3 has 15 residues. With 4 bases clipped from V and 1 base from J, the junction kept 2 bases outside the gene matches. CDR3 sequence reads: CAISGLAGRTDTQYF. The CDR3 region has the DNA TGTGCCATCAGTGGACTAGCGGGCCGCACAGATACGCAGTATTTT.

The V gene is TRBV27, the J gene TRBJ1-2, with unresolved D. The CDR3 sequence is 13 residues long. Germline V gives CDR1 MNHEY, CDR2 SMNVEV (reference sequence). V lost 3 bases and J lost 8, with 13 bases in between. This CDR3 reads CASSFEGYQGYTF. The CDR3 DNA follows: TGTGCCAGCAGTTTTGAAGGGTATCAAGGCTACACCTTC.

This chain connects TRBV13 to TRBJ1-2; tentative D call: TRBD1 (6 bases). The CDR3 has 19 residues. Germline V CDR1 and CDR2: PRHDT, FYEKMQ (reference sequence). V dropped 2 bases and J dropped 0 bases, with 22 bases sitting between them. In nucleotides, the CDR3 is TGTGCCAGCAGCTTAAGTGGCTGGACAGCCGATGGAGCTAACTATGGCTACACCTTC. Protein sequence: CASSLSGWTADGANYGYTF. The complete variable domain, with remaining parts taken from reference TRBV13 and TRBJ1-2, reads AAGVIQSPRHLIKEKRETATLKCYPIPRHDTVYWYQQGPGQDPQFLISFYEKMQSDKGSIPDRFSAQQFSDYHSELNMSSLELGDSALYFCASSLSGWTADGANYGYTFGSGTRLTVV.

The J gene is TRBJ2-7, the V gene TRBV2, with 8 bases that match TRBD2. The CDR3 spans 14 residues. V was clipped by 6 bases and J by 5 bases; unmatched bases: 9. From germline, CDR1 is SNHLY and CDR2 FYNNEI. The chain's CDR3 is CASSLSGNSNEQYF. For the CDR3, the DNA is TGTGCCAGCAGCCTTAGCGGGAACTCTAACGAGCAGTACTTC. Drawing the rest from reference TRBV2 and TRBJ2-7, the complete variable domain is EPEVTQTPSHQVTQMGQEVILRCVPISNHLYFYWYRQILGQKVEFLVSFYNNEISEKSEIFDDQFSVERPDGSNFTLKIRSTKLEDSAMYFCASSLSGNSNEQYFGPGTRLTVT.

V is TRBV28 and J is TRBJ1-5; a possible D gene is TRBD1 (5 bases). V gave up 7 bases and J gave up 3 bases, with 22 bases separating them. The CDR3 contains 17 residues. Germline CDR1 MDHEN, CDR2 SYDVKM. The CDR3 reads CASTLHRWGELNQPQHF. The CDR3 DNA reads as TGTGCCAGCACCCTCCACAGATGGGGGGAGCTCAATCAGCCCCAGCATTTT.

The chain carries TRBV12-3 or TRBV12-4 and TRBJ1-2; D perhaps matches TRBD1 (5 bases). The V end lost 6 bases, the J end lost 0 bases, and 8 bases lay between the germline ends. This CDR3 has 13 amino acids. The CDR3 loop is CASRGTANYGYTF. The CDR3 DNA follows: TGTGCCAGCAGGGGGACGGCTAACTATGGCTACACCTTC.

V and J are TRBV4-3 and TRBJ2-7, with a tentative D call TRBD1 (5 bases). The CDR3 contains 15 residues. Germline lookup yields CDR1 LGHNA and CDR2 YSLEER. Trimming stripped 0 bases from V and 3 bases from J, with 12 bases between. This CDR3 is CASSQDVDIYYEQYF. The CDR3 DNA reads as TGCGCCAGCAGCCAAGATGTGGACATATACTACGAGCAGTACTTC.

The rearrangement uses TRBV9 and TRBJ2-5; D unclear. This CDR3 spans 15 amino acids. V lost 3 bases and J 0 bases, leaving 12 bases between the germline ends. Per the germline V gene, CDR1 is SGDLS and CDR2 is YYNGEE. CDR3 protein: CASSADDGYQETQYF. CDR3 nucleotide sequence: TGTGCCAGCAGCGCCGACGATGGATACCAAGAGACCCAGTACTTC.

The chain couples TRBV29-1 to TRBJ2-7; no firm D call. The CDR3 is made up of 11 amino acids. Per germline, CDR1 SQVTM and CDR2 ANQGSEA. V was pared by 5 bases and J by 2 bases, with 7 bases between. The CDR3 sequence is CSVHTTYEQYF. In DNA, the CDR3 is TGCAGCGTTCACACGACCTACGAGCAGTACTTC.

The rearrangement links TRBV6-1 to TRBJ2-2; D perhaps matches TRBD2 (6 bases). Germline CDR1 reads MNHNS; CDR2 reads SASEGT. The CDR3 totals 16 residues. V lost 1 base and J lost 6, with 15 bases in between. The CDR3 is CASSEGRAGRSGELFF. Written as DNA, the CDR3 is TGTGCCAGCAGTGAAGGGAGGGCAGGGCGGTCCGGGGAGCTGTTTTTT.

The CDR3 nucleotides are TGTGCCAGCAGTTCCAGGGACAGGGGATCGAACTATGGCTACACCTTC. This encodes CASSSRDRGSNYGYTF. The rearrangement joins TRBV6-5 to TRBJ1-2; TRBD1 aligns across 10 bases. CDR1 MNHEY and CDR2 SVGAGI come from the germline V gene. The CDR3 spans 16 residues. The trim removed 4 bases at V and 2 bases at J, leaving 7 bases unmatched.

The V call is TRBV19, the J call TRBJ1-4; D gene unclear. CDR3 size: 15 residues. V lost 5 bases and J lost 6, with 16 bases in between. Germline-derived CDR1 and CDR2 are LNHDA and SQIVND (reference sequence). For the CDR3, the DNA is TGTGCCAGTAGTCCTGAGACGGAACTGGATGAAAAACTGTTTTTT. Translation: CASSPETELDEKLFF.

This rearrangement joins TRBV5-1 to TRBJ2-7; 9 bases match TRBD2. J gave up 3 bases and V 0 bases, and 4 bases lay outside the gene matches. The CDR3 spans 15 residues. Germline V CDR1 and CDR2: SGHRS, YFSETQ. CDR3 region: CASSLETSGGYEQYF. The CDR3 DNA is TGCGCCAGCAGCTTGGAGACTAGCGGAGGCTACGAGCAGTACTTC.

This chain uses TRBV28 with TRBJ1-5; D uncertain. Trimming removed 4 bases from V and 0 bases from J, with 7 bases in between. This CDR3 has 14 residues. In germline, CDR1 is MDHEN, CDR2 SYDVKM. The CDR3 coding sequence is TGTGCCAGCAGTTCAGGAGGTAGCAATCAGCCCCAGCATTTT. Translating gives CASSSGGSNQPQHF.

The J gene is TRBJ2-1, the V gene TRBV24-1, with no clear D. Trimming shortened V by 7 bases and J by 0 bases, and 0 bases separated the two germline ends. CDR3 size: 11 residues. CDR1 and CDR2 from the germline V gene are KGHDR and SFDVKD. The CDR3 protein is CATSSYNEQFF. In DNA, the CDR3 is TGTGCCACCAGCTCCTACAATGAGCAGTTCTTC.

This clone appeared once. In DNA, the CDR3 is TGTGCCAGCAGCTTTGGCACCGGGCCATCCTATGGCTACACCTTC. This encodes CASSFGTGPSYGYTF. The V gene is TRBV9, the J gene TRBJ1-2; D is ambiguous. Trimming removed 4 bases at V and 4 bases at J, with 17 bases between. The CDR3 spans 15 residues. Per the germline V gene, CDR1 is SGDLS and CDR2 is YYNGEE.